This T cell receptor (beta chain) was observed in a study of cytomegalovirus exposure and HLA in healthy donors. Overall study findings and caveats: As was reported, the classifier diagnosed cytomegalovirus status with high specificity and sensitivity. Investigators reported 150 to 200 TCR beta chains as tied to cytomegalovirus. CMV antigen specificity was confirmed in vitro for a few CMV-associated chains.

Assay used: immunoSEQ multiplex PCR; TCRdb lists only in-frame clones, some missing. The repertoire holds 250,000 to 300,000 clones, with 65% to 90% as singletons. V gave up 2 bases and J gave up 3 bases, with 11 bases separating them. From germline, CDR1 is MNHEY and CDR2 SVGAGI. The CDR3 length is 15 residues. Note on this clone: The antigen is not known.

Sequencing used PBMCs. The V gene is TRBV6-5, the J gene TRBJ2-1; no definite D call. This sequence originates from a woman under 30 in good health and CMV-seronegative. This chain's CDR3 is CASSYRVVDYNEQFF. The CDR3 DNA reads as TGTGCCAGCAGTTACCGGGTGGTAGACTACAATGAGCAGTTCTTC.